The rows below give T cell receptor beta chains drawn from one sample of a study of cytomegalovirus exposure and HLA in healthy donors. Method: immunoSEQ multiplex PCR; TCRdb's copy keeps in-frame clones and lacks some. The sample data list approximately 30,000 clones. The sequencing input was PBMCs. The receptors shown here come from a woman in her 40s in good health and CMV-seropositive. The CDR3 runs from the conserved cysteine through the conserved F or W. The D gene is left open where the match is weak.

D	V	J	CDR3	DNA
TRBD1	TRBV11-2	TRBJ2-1	CASSPPWTGGNEQFF	TGTGCCAGCAGCCCTCCCTGGACAGGGGGCAATGAGCAGTTCTTC
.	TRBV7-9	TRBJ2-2	CASRLPLSNTGELFF	TGTGCCAGCAGACTTCCACTCTCGAACACCGGGGAGCTGTTTTTT
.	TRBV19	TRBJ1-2	CASTNTGHGYTF	TGTGCCAGTACCAATACAGGGCATGGCTACACCTTC
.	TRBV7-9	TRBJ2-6	CASSHPHQGPVGANVLTF	TGTGCCAGCAGCCACCCCCACCAGGGGCCCGTCGGGGCCAACGTCCTGACTTTC
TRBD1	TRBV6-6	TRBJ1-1	CASTRRTGGIGAEAFF	TGTGCCAGCACCCGCAGGACAGGGGGCATCGGGGCTGAAGCTTTCTTT
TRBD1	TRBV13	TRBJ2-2	CASSFRGYAGELFF	TGTGCCAGCAGCTTCAGGGGGTACGCCGGGGAGCTGTTTTTT
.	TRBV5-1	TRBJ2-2	CASSLVPTGNTGELFF	TGCGCCAGCAGCTTGGTTCCGACAGGCAACACCGGGGAGCTGTTTTTT
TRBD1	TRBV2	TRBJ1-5	CASSMTGGNNQPQHF	TGTGCCAGCAGTATGACAGGGGGAAACAATCAGCCCCAGCATTTT
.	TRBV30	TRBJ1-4	CAWSGEGGGNEKLFF	TGTGCCTGGAGTGGAGAAGGGGGGGGTAATGAAAAACTGTTTTTT
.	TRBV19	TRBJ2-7	CASSIQGPYEQYF	TGTGCCAGTAGTATACAGGGCCCCTACGAGCAGTACTTC
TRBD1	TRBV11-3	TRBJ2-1	CASSLGQGNEQFF	TGTGCCAGCAGCTTAGGACAGGGCAATGAGCAGTTCTTC
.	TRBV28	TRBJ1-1	CASSSPRRSSAFF	TGTGCCAGCAGTTCCCCTCGTCGGAGCTCCGCTTTCTTT
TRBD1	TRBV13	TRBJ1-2	CASSFGQGEANYGYTF	TGTGCCAGCAGCTTTGGACAGGGAGAGGCCAACTATGGCTACACCTTC
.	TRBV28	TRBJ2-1	CASSLRREQFF	TGTGCCAGCAGTTTGAGGCGTGAGCAGTTCTTC
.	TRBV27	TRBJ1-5	CASSLQGSNQPQHF	TGTGCCAGCAGTTTACAGGGGAGCAATCAGCCCCAGCATTTT
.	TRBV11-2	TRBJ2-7	CASSLAPQGNHEQYF	TGTGCCAGCAGCTTAGCCCCCCAGGGGAACCACGAGCAGTACTTC
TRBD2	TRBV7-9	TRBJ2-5	CASSGLAAPGTQYF	TGTGCCAGCTCAGGACTAGCGGCTCCCGGGACCCAGTACTTC
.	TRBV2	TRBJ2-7	CASSNRYEQYF	TGTGCCAGCAGTAATAGATACGAGCAGTACTTC
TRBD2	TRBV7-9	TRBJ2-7	CASSQRTSGSREQYF	TGTGCCAGCAGCCAGCGGACTAGCGGGAGTCGCGAGCAGTACTTC
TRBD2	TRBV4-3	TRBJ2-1	CASSPGLALQPFNEQFF	TGCGCCAGCAGCCCCGGACTAGCCCTCCAACCGTTCAATGAGCAGTTCTTC
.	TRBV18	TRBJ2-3	CASSQGSNTDTQYF	TGTGCCAGCTCACAGGGGTCGAACACAGATACGCAGTATTTT
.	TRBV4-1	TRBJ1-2	CASSQVREGTYGYTF	TGCGCCAGCAGCCAAGTAAGGGAGGGGACCTATGGCTACACCTTC
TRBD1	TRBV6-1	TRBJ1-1	CASSDQATTGYAFF	TGTGCCAGCAGTGACCAAGCTACGACAGGGTACGCTTTCTTT
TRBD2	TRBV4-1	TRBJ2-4	CASSQGLAGGEAKNIQYF	TGCGCCAGCAGCCAAGGACTAGCGGGAGGGGAAGCCAAAAACATTCAGTACTTC
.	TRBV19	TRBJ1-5	CASSICPHQVSLNQPQHF	TGTGCCAGTAGTATATGCCCCCACCAGGTAAGCCTAAATCAGCCCCAGCATTTT
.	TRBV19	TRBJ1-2	CASSTQPGREYGYTF	TGTGCCAGTAGTACTCAGCCAGGGCGGGAGTATGGCTACACCTTC
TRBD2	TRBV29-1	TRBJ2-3	CSVEGAASGGSTDTQYF	TGCAGCGTTGAAGGGGCGGCTAGCGGGGGGTCCACAGATACGCAGTATTTT
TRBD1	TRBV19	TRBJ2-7	CASSQMDRGEQYF	TGTGCCAGTAGTCAAATGGACAGGGGCGAGCAGTACTTC
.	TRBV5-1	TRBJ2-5	CASRSPQETQYF	TGCGCCAGCAGGTCACCTCAGGAGACCCAGTACTTC
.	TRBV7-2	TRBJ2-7	CASSLTMASPEQYF	TGTGCCAGCAGCTTAACTATGGCCAGCCCCGAGCAGTACTTC
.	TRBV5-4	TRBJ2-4	CASSLAGGAAKNIQYF	TGTGCCAGCAGCTTGGCTGGGGGCGCAGCCAAAAACATTCAGTACTTC
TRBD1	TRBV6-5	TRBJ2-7	CASSYSGTGGGEQYF	TGTGCCAGCAGTTACTCTGGGACAGGGGGCGGCGAGCAGTACTTC
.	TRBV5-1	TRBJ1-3	CASSLGMESSGNTIYF	TGCGCCAGCAGCTTGGGAATGGAGAGCTCTGGAAACACCATATATTTT
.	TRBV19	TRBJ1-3	CATSDTSGNTIYF	TGTGCCACCTCGGACACCTCTGGAAACACCATATATTTT
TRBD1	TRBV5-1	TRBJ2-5	CASSTQGTGGWETQYF	TGCGCCAGCAGCACCCAAGGGACAGGGGGATGGGAGACCCAGTACTTC
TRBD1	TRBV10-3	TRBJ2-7	CAITSARGLLDEQYF	TGTGCCATCACTTCAGCCAGGGGGCTACTCGACGAGCAGTACTTC
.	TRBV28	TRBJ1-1	CASSFLGPGVIAFF	TGTGCCAGCAGTTTTCTCGGACCCGGGGTGATAGCTTTCTTT
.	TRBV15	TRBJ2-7	CATSRVTGPALEQYF	TGTGCCACCAGCAGAGTAACAGGGCCCGCTCTCGAGCAGTACTTC
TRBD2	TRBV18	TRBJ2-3	CASSPSLAVTDTQYF	TGTGCCAGCTCACCCTCACTAGCGGTCACAGATACGCAGTATTTT
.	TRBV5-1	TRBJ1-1	CASSLAQSNTEAFF	TGCGCCAGCAGCTTGGCTCAGTCGAACACTGAAGCTTTCTTT
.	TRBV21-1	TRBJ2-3	CASSKGGLAGDLPDTQYF	TGTGCCAGCAGCAAAGGGGGGCTAGCGGGAGACCTGCCAGATACGCAGTATTTT
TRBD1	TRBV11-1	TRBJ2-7	CASSRTGATYEQYF	TGTGCCAGCAGCCGAACAGGGGCTACCTACGAGCAGTACTTC
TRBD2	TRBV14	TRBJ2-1	CASSQALAGGNLYNEQFF	TGTGCCAGCAGCCAAGCCCTAGCGGGAGGAAACCTCTACAATGAGCAGTTCTTC